One sample yielded the 30 T cell receptor beta chains listed below, sequenced in a study of shared clonotypes between healthy human individuals. Method: immunoSEQ multiplex PCR; TCRdb's copy keeps in-frame clones and lacks some. Seen here are fewer than 150,000 clones, around 71% observed once, and the top ten hold under 30%. Sequenced material: memory CD8+ T cells sorted from blood. This sample's subset: CD45RO+ cells pooled with CCR7-negative TemRA cells. The receptors were gathered from a woman aged 25 to 39 in good health.

The gene calls are TRBV5-1 and TRBJ2-1, with 14 bases that match TRBD2. Germline V CDR1 and CDR2: SGHRS, YFSETQ. This CDR3 is built from 18 residues. V was pared by 2 bases and J by 0 bases, with 4 bases of the junction left unmatched. As DNA, the CDR3 is TGCGCCAGCAGCTTTTGGACTAGCGGGAGGCCCTCCTACAATGAGCAGTTCTTC. Protein product: CASSFWTSGRPSYNEQFF.

This clone was seen just once. The chain links TRBV4-1 to TRBJ2-3; D gene uncertain. This CDR3 is 13 amino acids long. Per germline, CDR1 MGHRA and CDR2 YSYEKL. V lost 1 base and J 2 bases, leaving 4 bases between the germline ends. The CDR3 region is CASSQGSTDTQYF. The CDR3 coding sequence is TGCGCCAGCAGCCAAGGGTCCACAGATACGCAGTATTTT.

Comments on this clone: Just one base apart from a much larger clone, this may be a read error. This sample includes further DNA sequences coding for the same CDR3. The J gene is TRBJ2-2, the V gene TRBV6-5, with D tentatively TRBD1 or TRBD2 (5 bases each). CDR3 length: 16 residues. V lost 0 bases and J lost 1, with 9 bases in between. The V gene's germline CDR1 is MNHEY and CDR2 SVGAGI. Here the CDR3 reads CASSYSMGENTGELFF. The CDR3 DNA sequence: TGTGCCAGCAGTTACTCGATGGGGGAGAACACCGGGGAGCTGTTTTTT.

This clone was picked up many times. The chain uses TRBV6-1 and TRBJ2-7; TRBD1 is a possible D gene (7 bases). Between the trimmed V and J ends, which lost 0 bases and 0 bases, there was a span of 12 bases. Looked up from germline, CDR1 is MNHNS and CDR2 is SASEGT. CDR3 length equals 16 residues. CDR3 region: CASSEAGGDSSYEQYF. The CDR3 DNA reads as TGTGCCAGCAGTGAAGCGGGCGGGGACAGCTCCTACGAGCAGTACTTC.

The chain joins TRBV15 to TRBJ2-5; the D is unclear. V was clipped by 0 bases and J by 1 base, with 12 bases between them. Germline V gives CDR1 LNHNV, CDR2 YYDKDF (reference sequence). The CDR3 contains 16 residues. The DNA for the CDR3 is TGTGCCACCAGCAGAGATGGATTGGGGATCCAAGAGACCCAGTACTTC. This codes for CATSRDGLGIQETQYF.

This clone was recorded only once. The chain joins TRBV2 to TRBJ2-6; D remains unclear. Looked up from germline, CDR1 is SNHLY and CDR2 is FYNNEI. The CDR3 has 14 residues. V was clipped by 2 bases and J by 2 bases, with 4 bases between them. The CDR3 protein is CASSERTGANVLTF. The CDR3 region has the DNA TGTGCCAGCAGTGAACGTACTGGGGCCAACGTCCTGACTTTC.

The chain uses TRBV18 and TRBJ1-4; D might be TRBD1 (5 bases). Trimming removed 3 bases at V and 0 bases at J, with 11 bases between. Germline V gene lookup returns CDR1 KGHSH and CDR2 LQKENI. The CDR3 runs to 16 residues. CDR3 bases: TGTGCCAGCTCACCTAACAGGCTTGCAACTAATGAAAAACTGTTTTTT. It yields the protein CASSPNRLATNEKLFF.

The rearrangement links TRBV7-3 to TRBJ2-3, with 7 bases aligning to TRBD2. The CDR3 has 15 amino acids. Germline-derived CDR1 and CDR2 are SGHTA and FQGTGA. Trimming took 5 bases from V and 0 from J; bases not matched to a gene: 5. The CDR3 sequence: CASSPQRDSTDTQYF. CDR3 DNA: TGTGCCAGCAGCCCCCAGCGGGATAGCACAGATACGCAGTATTTT.

The chain combines TRBV5-4 with TRBJ2-7, with 7 bases aligning to TRBD2. The germline V gene encodes CDR1 SGHNT and CDR2 YYREEE (reference sequence). V dropped 4 bases and J dropped 2; count of bases not matched to a gene: 9. The CDR3 length is 15 residues. CDR3 bases: TGTGCCAGCAGCAATGGGGGGGTCCGTGCCTACGAGCAGTACTTC. The encoded protein is CASSNGGVRAYEQYF.

This clone was seen more than once but under ten times. The genes are TRBV2 and TRBJ1-5, with D perhaps TRBD1 (5 bases). V lost 6 bases and J lost 3, with 12 bases in between. CDR1 is SNHLY, CDR2 FYNNEI, per germline. The CDR3 spans 14 residues. CDR3: CASRIGDLNQPQHF. CDR3 nucleotides: TGTGCCAGCAGGATAGGGGATCTCAATCAGCCCCAGCATTTT.

This clone was observed a few times. The chain employs TRBV2 and TRBJ2-7; D may correspond to TRBD1 or TRBD2 (5 bases each). The CDR3 runs to 16 residues. V was clipped by 4 bases and J by 0 bases, with 16 bases between them. The germline V gene encodes CDR1 SNHLY and CDR2 FYNNEI. In DNA, the CDR3 is TGTGCCAGCAGTGGGGGACCTAACTCCATCTCCTACGAGCAGTACTTC. This codes for CASSGGPNSISYEQYF.

This clone was detected only once. The chain is built from TRBV7-3 and TRBJ2-3; tentatively, D is TRBD1 (6 bases). Germline V lookup: CDR1 SGHTA, CDR2 FQGTGA. This CDR3 has 15 residues. V was cut by 4 bases and J by 3 bases, with 14 bases left in between. The CDR3 spells CASSSVGARTDTQYF. The DNA of the CDR3 is TGTGCCAGCAGCTCGGTGGGGGCGCGTACAGATACGCAGTATTTT.

In the case of this clone: A read error is likely here: a far larger clone is one base away. Other DNA sequences within the sample encode an identical CDR3. This sequence joins TRBV4-1 and TRBJ2-7, with 11 nucleotides matching TRBD2. The CDR3 runs 16 residues. Germline lookup yields CDR1 MGHRA and CDR2 YSYEKL. The V gene end was trimmed by 1 base and the J gene end by 3 bases; junction bases not matched to a gene: 5. Written as DNA, the CDR3 is TGCGCCAGCAGCCAAGTAATAGGGACTAGCGGCTACGAGCAGTACTTC. Translated, it gives CASSQVIGTSGYEQYF.

The chain links TRBV28 to TRBJ2-7; 8 bases agree with TRBD2. The length of the CDR3 is 15 residues. Germline V CDR1 and CDR2: MDHEN, SYDVKM. V gave up 6 bases and J gave up 4 bases; unmatched junction bases: 11. CDR3: CASSTSGSPGYEQYF. The CDR3 nucleotides are TGTGCCAGCAGCACAAGCGGGAGCCCCGGGTACGAGCAGTACTTC.

This clone was detected a few times. This sequence joins TRBV5-6 and TRBJ1-2; D gene uncertain. V lost 0 bases to trimming and J lost 1 base, with 4 bases between them. CDR3 length: 13 residues. The germline CDR1 and CDR2 sequences are SGHDT and YYEEEE. The CDR3 DNA follows: TGTGCCAGCAGCTTGGCAGATAACTATGGCTACACCTTC. Translation gives CASSLADNYGYTF.

The V call is TRBV28, the J call TRBJ1-1; TRBD1 matches 7 bases. The CDR3 contains 16 residues. The junction had 7 bases not matched to a gene; V was cut back by 2 bases and J by 1 base. The germline V gene encodes CDR1 MDHEN and CDR2 SYDVKM. The CDR3 DNA sequence: TGTGCCAGCAGTTTAAGTACGCAGGGGGGGAACACTGAAGCTTTCTTT. This sequence encodes CASSLSTQGGNTEAFF. Complete variable domain (other parts from reference TRBV28 and TRBJ1-1): DVKVTQSSRYLVKRTGEKVFLECVQDMDHENMFWYRQDPGLGLRLIYFSYDVKMKEKGDIPEGYSVSREKKERFSLILESASTNQTSMYLCASSLSTQGGNTEAFFGQGTRLTVV.

This clone was counted a single time. The chain carries TRBV28 and TRBJ1-6; 8 positions agree with TRBD1. J was trimmed by 13 bases and V by 5 bases; bases with no gene match: 10. Germline lookup yields CDR1 MDHEN and CDR2 SYDVKM. The CDR3 runs 14 residues. The CDR3 DNA reads as TGTGCCAGCAGTCAGCGGGACAGGAGTGTCCCCCTCCACTTT. Translated, it gives CASSQRDRSVPLHF.

The J gene is TRBJ1-2, the V gene TRBV4-2; 9 positions match TRBD1. The germline gives CDR1 LGHNA, CDR2 YNFKEQ. Losses at the gene ends were 0 bases for V and 3 bases for J; bases not matched to a gene: 8. There are 17 residues in the CDR3. The CDR3 reads CASSQEVDDRGYYGYTF. The CDR3 DNA reads TGTGCCAGCAGCCAAGAGGTTGATGACAGGGGGTACTATGGCTACACCTTC.

This clone has a single count. The chain is built from TRBV6-5 and TRBJ2-1, with D possibly matching TRBD1 (5 bases). Trimming took 6 bases from V and 1 from J, leaving 13 bases between them. The CDR3 totals 15 residues. In germline, CDR1 is MNHEY, CDR2 SVGAGI. The chain's CDR3 is CASSLSSGSYNEQFF. Written as DNA, the CDR3 is TGTGCCAGCAGCCTCAGCTCAGGGTCCTACAATGAGCAGTTCTTC.

The sample holds many counts of this clone. Other DNA sequences within the sample encode an identical CDR3. The genes are TRBV5-1 and TRBJ1-1; D gene ambiguous. V was pared by 2 bases and J by 0 bases, with 5 bases between. The germline V gene has CDR1 SGHRS and CDR2 YFSETQ. The length of the CDR3 is 13 residues. The CDR3 region has the DNA TGCGCCAGCAGCTTCGGACTGAACACTGAAGCTTTCTTT. This codes for CASSFGLNTEAFF.

Regarding this clone: Other DNA sequences in this sample translate to the same CDR3. V is TRBV28 and J is TRBJ1-5; 8 nucleotides line up with TRBD1. V lost 5 bases and J lost 1; bases outside the gene matches: 4. The CDR3 runs 15 residues. Germline V gene sequence: CDR1 MDHEN, CDR2 SYDVKM. The CDR3 DNA follows: TGTGCCAGCAGTCAAACAGGGGGAAGCAATCAGCCCCAGCATTTT. It codes for CASSQTGGSNQPQHF.

The chain uses TRBV6-4 and TRBJ2-4; 8 bases map to TRBD2. The V gene end was trimmed by 6 bases and the J gene end by 7 bases; junction bases not matched to a gene: 5. The CDR3 extends over 13 amino acids. CDR1 and CDR2 from the germline V gene are MRHNA and SNTAGT. The CDR3 loop reads CASSSGSSNIQYF. CDR3 sequence (DNA): TGTGCCAGCAGCAGCGGGAGTTCGAACATTCAGTACTTC.

V usage is TRBV28 and J usage is TRBJ1-2; 7 positions agree with TRBD1. The V gene's germline CDR1 is MDHEN and CDR2 SYDVKM. This CDR3 region has 15 residues. Trimming removed 3 bases from V and 3 bases from J; junction bases left unmatched: 7. The CDR3 is CASSFGQVLDYGYTF. The CDR3 bases are TGTGCCAGCAGTTTTGGACAGGTGTTGGACTATGGCTACACCTTC.

The CDR3 sequence: CASSPLWDRGGEQYF. The CDR3 coding sequence is TGTGCCAGCAGCCCACTATGGGACAGGGGGGGCGAGCAGTACTTC. This rearrangement joins TRBV14 to TRBJ2-7; 11 nucleotides line up with TRBD1. The CDR3 has 15 amino acids. CDR1 is SGHDN and CDR2 is FVKESK in the germline V gene. With 4 bases clipped from V and 6 bases from J, the junction kept 8 bases outside the gene matches.

CDR3 nucleotides: TGCGCCAGCAGCCAACTACACGACTCCTACGAGCAGTACTTC. Translating gives CASSQLHDSYEQYF. This chain connects TRBV4-1 to TRBJ2-7, with D uncertain. Germline loops: CDR1 MGHRA, CDR2 YSYEKL. The CDR3 has 14 residues. V lost 2 bases to trimming and J lost 0 bases, with 8 bases between them.

The rearrangement uses TRBV27 and TRBJ2-7; no definite D call. The CDR3 totals 12 residues. V dropped 5 bases and J dropped 5 bases, with 10 bases sitting between them. CDR1 and CDR2 (germline): MNHEY, SMNVEV (reference sequence). CDR3 region: CASSPSSHEQYF. CDR3 DNA sequence: TGTGCCAGCAGTCCCTCGAGCCACGAGCAGTACTTC.

The chain combines TRBV28 with TRBJ2-7; D tentatively reads TRBD1 or TRBD2 (6 bases each). The CDR3 consists of 14 residues. The V end was cut by 3 bases, the J end by 2 bases, with 11 bases between. The V gene's germline CDR1 is MDHEN and CDR2 SYDVKM. The CDR3: CASSFGGSTYEQYF. The CDR3 region has the DNA TGTGCCAGCAGTTTCGGGGGCTCAACCTACGAGCAGTACTTC.

This clone was observed a handful of times. The chain uses TRBV19 and TRBJ1-1; unclear D gene. Germline V gene data show CDR1 as LNHDA and CDR2 as SQIVND (reference sequence). Trimming stripped 3 bases from V and 1 base from J, with 6 bases between. The CDR3 length is 13 residues. CDR3 residues: CASSIWGNTEAFF. The CDR3 DNA reads TGTGCCAGTAGTATTTGGGGGAACACTGAAGCTTTCTTT.

This clone was observed a handful of times. This sequence joins TRBV28 and TRBJ1-2; tentatively, D is TRBD1 (6 bases). The V end was cut by 5 bases, the J end by 7 bases, with 14 bases between. Germline CDR1 MDHEN, CDR2 SYDVKM. The CDR3 contains 13 residues. The CDR3 nucleotides read TGTGCCAGCAGTCCCCTGGGGGCGGGTGGCTACACCTTC. It translates to CASSPLGAGGYTF.

The sample holds a few counts of this clone. V and J are TRBV7-9 and TRBJ2-1; D unresolved. CDR3 length: 14 residues. V dropped 5 bases and J dropped 5 bases, with 13 bases sitting between them. The germline V gene encodes CDR1 SEHNR and CDR2 FQNEAQ (reference sequence). DNA for the CDR3: TGTGCCAGCAGCCCCTTAGCCGCCGACAATGAGCAGTTCTTC. Its protein is CASSPLAADNEQFF.